The 12 T cell receptor beta chains given below trace back to one sample, sequenced in a study of blood T cell repertoires in COVID-19. The table came from immunoSEQ multiplex PCR; TCRdb's copy has only in-frame clones and leaves some out. The table lists over 100,000 clones, about three quarters of them singletons, with around 4.7% in the top ten. Specimen: peripheral blood. The receptors were gathered from a human donor in a cohort sampled during active or convalescent COVID-19.

This rearrangement joins TRBV10-3 to TRBJ1-4; 10 bases line up with TRBD1. With V trimmed by 3 bases and J by 7 bases, 5 bases remained unmatched. CDR1 is ENHRY and CDR2 is SYGVKD in the germline V gene. The CDR3 spans 15 residues. The CDR3 sequence: CAISDPGQGGEKLFF. As DNA, the CDR3 is TGTGCCATCAGTGACCCTGGACAGGGGGGTGAAAAACTGTTTTTT.

The chain uses TRBV2 and TRBJ2-7; D perhaps matches TRBD2 (7 bases). The CDR3 runs 15 residues. V was trimmed by 6 bases and J by 2 bases, leaving 17 bases between them. Germline V gives CDR1 SNHLY, CDR2 FYNNEI. CDR3 loop: CASRMGGASTYEQYF. The CDR3 coding sequence is TGTGCCAGCAGAATGGGGGGGGCAAGTACCTACGAGCAGTACTTC.

The chain's CDR3 is CASSSLEGRYTEAFF. In DNA form, the CDR3 reads TGTGCCAGCAGCTCCTTGGAGGGGCGGTACACTGAAGCTTTCTTT. The V gene is TRBV9, the J gene TRBJ1-1, with a tentative D call TRBD1 (5 bases). This CDR3 spans 15 amino acids. CDR1 and CDR2 from the germline V gene are SGDLS and YYNGEE. The germline V and J ends were trimmed by 4 bases and 3 bases, with 16 bases remaining between them. The full variable domain, its missing parts supplied by reference TRBV9 and TRBJ1-1, is DSGVTQTPKHLITATGQRVTLRCSPRSGDLSVYWYQQSLDQGLQFLIQYYNGEERAKGNILERFSAQQFPDLHSELNLSSLELGDSALYFCASSSLEGRYTEAFFGQGTRLTVV.

The rearrangement joins TRBV18 to TRBJ1-1; D is possibly TRBD1 (6 bases). CDR3 size: 14 residues. Germline-derived CDR1 and CDR2 are KGHSH and LQKENI. Deletions cut 3 bases from V and 3 bases from J, with 11 bases between. The CDR3 DNA reads as TGTGCCAGCTCACCGCAGGGGATAGACACTGAAGCTTTCTTT. This encodes CASSPQGIDTEAFF.

This sequence joins TRBV30 and TRBJ1-1; D is possibly TRBD1 (6 bases). Germline values: CDR1 GTSNPN, CDR2 SVGIG (reference sequence). This CDR3 is 14 amino acids long. V shed 3 bases and J shed 3 bases, with 14 bases lying between them. DNA for the CDR3: TGTGCCTGGAGGAGGGTCAGGGGCTACACTGAAGCTTTCTTT. Translating gives CAWRRVRGYTEAFF.

V is TRBV19 and J is TRBJ2-3; 9 bases fit TRBD2. V shed 0 bases and J 0 bases; nucleotides not matched to a gene: 4. The CDR3 has 17 residues. Germline V gives CDR1 LNHDA, CDR2 SQIVND (reference sequence). The CDR3 region has the DNA TGTGCCAGTAGTATAGATCGACTAGCGGTGAGCACAGATACGCAGTATTTT. Its translation: CASSIDRLAVSTDTQYF.

This clone was seen a few times. The V call is TRBV7-2, the J call TRBJ1-1; 7 nucleotides line up with TRBD1. Per the germline V gene, CDR1 is SGHTA and CDR2 is FQGNSA. The CDR3 runs 14 residues. J gave up 5 bases and V 2 bases, and 5 bases lay outside the gene matches. CDR3 nucleotides: TGTGCCAGCAGCTTAAACAGGGGTTGGACTGAAGCTTTCTTT. It translates to CASSLNRGWTEAFF.

This rearrangement joins TRBV6-2 or TRBV6-3 to TRBJ2-7, with 8 bases lining up with TRBD1. The CDR3 extends over 14 amino acids. Germline trimming cut 6 bases from V and 3 bases from J; bases unmatched to any gene: 7. CDR1 is MNHEY, CDR2 SVGEGT, per germline. CDR3 sequence: CASSEGQVIYEQYF. Written as DNA, the CDR3 is TGTGCCAGCAGCGAGGGACAGGTTATCTACGAGCAGTACTTC.

The rearrangement uses TRBV12-5 and TRBJ1-1; 8 nucleotides line up with TRBD1. This CDR3 has 14 amino acids. Germline V lookup: CDR1 LGHNT, CDR2 FRNRAP. The J segment lost 3 bases and the V segment lost 6 bases, leaving 6 bases of the junction unmatched. The CDR3 here is CASGDDRGYTEAFF. The CDR3 DNA follows: TGTGCTAGTGGCGATGACAGGGGTTACACTGAAGCTTTCTTT. Using reference TRBV12-5 and TRBJ1-1 for the parts outside the CDR3, the full variable domain is DARVTQTPRHKVTEMGQEVTMRCQPILGHNTVFWYRQTMMQGLELLAYFRNRAPLDDSGMPKDRFSAEMPDATLATLKIQPSEPRDSAVYFCASGDDRGYTEAFFGQGTRLTVV.

This clone was seen only once. The V call is TRBV14, the J call TRBJ2-1; TRBD2 matches at 12 bases. Germline CDR1 and CDR2: SGHDN and FVKESK. The CDR3 has 18 amino acids. The ends lost 5 bases at V and 3 bases at J; junction bases unmatched: 11. CDR3 in DNA: TGTGCCAGCAGCTTACGGATCCGACTAGCGGGAGTCTACAATGAGCAGTTCTTC. This sequence encodes CASSLRIRLAGVYNEQFF.

The chain uses TRBV28 and TRBJ1-2; D unclear. The germline V and J ends were trimmed by 7 bases and 5 bases, with 11 bases remaining between them. The length of the CDR3 is 12 residues. CDR1 is MDHEN and CDR2 is SYDVKM in the germline V gene. Written as DNA, the CDR3 is TGTGCCAGCAACGCGGGAGATTATGGCTACACCTTC. Residues: CASNAGDYGYTF.

The rearrangement links TRBV7-8 to TRBJ1-2, with a weak D call TRBD1 (5 bases). CDR1 SGHVS and CDR2 FQNEAQ come from the germline V gene. Between the trimmed V and J ends, which lost 5 bases and 4 bases, there was a span of 14 bases. The CDR3 has 14 amino acids. CDR3 nucleotides: TGTGCCAGCAGCCCTCTGACAGAAACCTATGGCTACACCTTC. This translates into CASSPLTETYGYTF.